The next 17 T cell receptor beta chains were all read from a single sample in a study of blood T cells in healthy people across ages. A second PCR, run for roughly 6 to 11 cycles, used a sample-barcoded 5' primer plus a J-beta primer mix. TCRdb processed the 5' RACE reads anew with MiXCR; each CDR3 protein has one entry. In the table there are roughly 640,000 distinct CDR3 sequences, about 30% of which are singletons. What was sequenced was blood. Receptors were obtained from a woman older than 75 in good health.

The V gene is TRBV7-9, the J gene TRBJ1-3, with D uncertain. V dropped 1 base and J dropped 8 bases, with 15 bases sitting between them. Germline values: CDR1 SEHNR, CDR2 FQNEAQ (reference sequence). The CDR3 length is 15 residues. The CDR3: CASSLGTSRGDTIYF. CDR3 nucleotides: TGTGCCAGCAGCTTAGGTACTAGTCGTGGCGACACCATATATTTT.

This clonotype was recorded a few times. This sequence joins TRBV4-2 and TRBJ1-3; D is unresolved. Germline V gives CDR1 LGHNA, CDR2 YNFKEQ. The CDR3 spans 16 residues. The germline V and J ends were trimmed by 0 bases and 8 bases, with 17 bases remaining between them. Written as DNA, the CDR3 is TGTGCCAGCAGCCAAGATCCCGGAGGGATGACATACACCATATATTTT. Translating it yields CASSQDPGGMTYTIYF.

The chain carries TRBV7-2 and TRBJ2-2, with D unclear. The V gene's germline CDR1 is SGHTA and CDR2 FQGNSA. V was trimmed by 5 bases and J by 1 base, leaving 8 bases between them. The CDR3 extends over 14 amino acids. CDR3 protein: CASSPRLNTGELFF. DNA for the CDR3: TGTGCCAGCAGCCCCCGACTGAACACCGGGGAGCTGTTTTTT.

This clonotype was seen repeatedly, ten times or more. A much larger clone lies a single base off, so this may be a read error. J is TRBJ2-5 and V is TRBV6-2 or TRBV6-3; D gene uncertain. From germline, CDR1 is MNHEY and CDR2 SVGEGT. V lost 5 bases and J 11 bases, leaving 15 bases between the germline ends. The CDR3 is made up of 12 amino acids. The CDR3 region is CASSDPPHEQYF. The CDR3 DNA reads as TGTGCCAGCAGTGACCCCCCTCATGAGCAGTACTTC.

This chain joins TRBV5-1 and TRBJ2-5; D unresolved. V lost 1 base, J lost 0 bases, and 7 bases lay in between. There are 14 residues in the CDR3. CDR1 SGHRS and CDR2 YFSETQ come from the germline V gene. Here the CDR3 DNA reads TGCGCCAGCAGCTTGTGGGCAGACCAAGAGACCCAGTACTTC. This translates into CASSLWADQETQYF.

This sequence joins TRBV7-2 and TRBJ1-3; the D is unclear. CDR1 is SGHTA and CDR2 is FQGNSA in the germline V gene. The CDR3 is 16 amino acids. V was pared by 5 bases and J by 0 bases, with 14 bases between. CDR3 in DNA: TGTGCCAGCAGCACAGCCGGATTACTCTCTGGAAACACCATATATTTT. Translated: CASSTAGLLSGNTIYF.

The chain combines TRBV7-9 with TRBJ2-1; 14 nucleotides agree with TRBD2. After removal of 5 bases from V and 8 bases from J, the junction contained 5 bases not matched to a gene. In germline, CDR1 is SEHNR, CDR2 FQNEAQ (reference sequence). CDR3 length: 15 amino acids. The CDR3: CASSLTGLAGDEQFF. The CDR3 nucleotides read TGTGCCAGCAGCCTAACGGGACTAGCGGGAGATGAGCAGTTCTTC.

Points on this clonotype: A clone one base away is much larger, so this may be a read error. CDR3 in amino acids: CASSLALTARQGDGYTF. In nucleotides, the CDR3 is TGTGCCAGCAGCTTAGCGCTAACAGCCCGCCAGGGGGATGGCTACACCTTC. The chain is built from TRBV7-2 and TRBJ1-2; 7 bases fit TRBD1. CDR1 SGHTA and CDR2 FQGNSA come from the germline V gene. V gave up 0 bases and J gave up 6 bases; unmatched junction bases: 13. This CDR3 region has 17 residues.

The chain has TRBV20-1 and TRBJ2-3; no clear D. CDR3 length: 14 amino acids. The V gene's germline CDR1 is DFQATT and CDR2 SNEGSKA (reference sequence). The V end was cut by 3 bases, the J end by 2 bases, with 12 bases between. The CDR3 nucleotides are TGCAGTGCTAGGGGCCAGTTAAACACAGATACGCAGTATTTT. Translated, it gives CSARGQLNTDTQYF.

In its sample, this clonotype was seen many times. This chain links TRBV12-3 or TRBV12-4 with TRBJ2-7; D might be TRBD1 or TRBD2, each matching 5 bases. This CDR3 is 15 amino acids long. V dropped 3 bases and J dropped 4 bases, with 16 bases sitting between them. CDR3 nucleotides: TGTGCCAGCAGTTTTTGGGGGAAAGAGGGGTACGAGCAGTACTTC. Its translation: CASSFWGKEGYEQYF.

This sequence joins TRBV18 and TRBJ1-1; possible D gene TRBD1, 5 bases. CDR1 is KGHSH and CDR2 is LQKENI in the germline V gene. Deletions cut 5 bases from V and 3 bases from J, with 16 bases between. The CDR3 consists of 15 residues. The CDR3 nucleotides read TGTGCCAGCTCATCCTCTCAGGGTATTGACACTGAAGCTTTCTTT. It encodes CASSSSQGIDTEAFF.

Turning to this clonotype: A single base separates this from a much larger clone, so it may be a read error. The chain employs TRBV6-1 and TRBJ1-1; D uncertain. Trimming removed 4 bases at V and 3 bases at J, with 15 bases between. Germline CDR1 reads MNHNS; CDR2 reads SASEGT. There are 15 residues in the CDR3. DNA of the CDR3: TGTGCCAGCAGTGGCGCGTCAGCCCAGGACACTGAAGCTTTCTTT. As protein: CASSGASAQDTEAFF.

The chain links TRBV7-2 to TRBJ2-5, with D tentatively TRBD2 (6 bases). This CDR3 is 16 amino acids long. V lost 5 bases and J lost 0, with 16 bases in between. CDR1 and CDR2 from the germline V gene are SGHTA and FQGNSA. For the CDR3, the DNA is TGTGCCAGCAGCCCTCTAGCGACTATGTACCAAGAGACCCAGTACTTC. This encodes CASSPLATMYQETQYF.

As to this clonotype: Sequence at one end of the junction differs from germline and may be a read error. This CDR3 reads CASSKGRTNTGERFF. The CDR3 DNA sequence: TGCGCCAGTTCAAAGGGGCGTACGAACACCGGGGAGCGGTTTTTT. The rearrangement joins TRBV4-1 to TRBJ2-2; D might be TRBD1 or TRBD2, each matching 5 bases. The CDR3 consists of 15 residues. CDR1 MGHRA and CDR2 YSYEKL come from the germline V gene.

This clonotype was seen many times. The CDR3 here is CASGLSTGGPRSYEQYF. CDR3 bases: TGTGCTAGTGGTTTGTCCACAGGGGGCCCCCGCTCCTACGAGCAGTACTTC. V is TRBV12-5 and J is TRBJ2-7; the match to TRBD1 covers 9 bases. The V gene's germline CDR1 is LGHNT and CDR2 FRNRAP. The CDR3 is made up of 17 amino acids. The V gene end was trimmed by 2 bases and the J gene end by 0 bases; junction bases not matched to a gene: 8.

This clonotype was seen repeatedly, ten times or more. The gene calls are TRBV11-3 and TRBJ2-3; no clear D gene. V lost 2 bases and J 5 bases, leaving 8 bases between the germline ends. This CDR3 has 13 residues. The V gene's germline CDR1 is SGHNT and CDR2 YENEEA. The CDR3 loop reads CASSLIVGDTQYF. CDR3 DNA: TGTGCCAGCAGCTTAATAGTTGGAGATACGCAGTATTTT.

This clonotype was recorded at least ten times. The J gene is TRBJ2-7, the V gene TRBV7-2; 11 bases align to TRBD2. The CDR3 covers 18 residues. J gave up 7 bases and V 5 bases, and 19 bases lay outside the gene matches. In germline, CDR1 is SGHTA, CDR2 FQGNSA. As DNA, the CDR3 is TGTGCCAGCAGCCATCCTCCCGTAGGTAGCGGGGGGGCCGGGGAGCAGTACTTC. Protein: CASSHPPVGSGGAGEQYF.